Each of the 8 T cell receptor beta chains below was sequenced from the same sample in a study of graft-versus-host responses after intestinal transplantation. This table comes from immunoSEQ multiplex PCR, and its TCRdb copy is limited to in-frame clones, with some not included. The sample shows about 40,000 clones, over 85% of them seen only once. Sequenced material: PBMCs, taken 267 days after transplant. These receptors all come from a human patient who received an intestinal transplant, so some T cells may come from the graft donor.

The rearrangement joins TRBV11-2 to TRBJ2-2, with D uncertain. The CDR3 length is 14 residues. Germline lookup yields CDR1 SGHAT and CDR2 FQNNGV. V was cut by 5 bases and J by 3 bases, with 10 bases left in between. CDR3 in DNA: TGTGCCAGCAGCGAAATACAGTACACCGGGGAGCTGTTTTTT. Protein: CASSEIQYTGELFF. Looking up the rest from reference TRBV11-2 and TRBJ2-2 gives the full variable domain: EAGVAQSPRYKIIEKRQSVAFWCNPISGHATLYWYQQILGQGPKLLIQFQNNGVVDDSQLPKDRFSAERLKGVDSTLKIQPAKLEDSAVYLCASSEIQYTGELFFGEGSRLTVL.

The chain links TRBV18 to TRBJ1-1, with 9 bases lining up with TRBD1. The ends lost 5 bases at V and 4 bases at J; junction bases unmatched: 2. The CDR3 has 13 amino acids. The V gene's germline CDR1 is KGHSH and CDR2 LQKENI. CDR3 sequence: CASSLQGATEAFF. As DNA, the CDR3 is TGTGCCAGCTCATTACAGGGGGCCACTGAAGCTTTCTTT.

The chain links TRBV6-6 to TRBJ2-3; 10 bases align to TRBD2. This CDR3 region has 12 residues. Germline V CDR1 and CDR2: MNHNY, SVGAGI (reference sequence). The CDR3 is CASGGYTDTQYF. In nucleotides, the CDR3 is TGTGCTAGCGGGGGGTACACAGATACGCAGTATTTT.

The rearrangement joins TRBV4-1 to TRBJ2-7; 7 nucleotides agree with TRBD2. Germline CDR1 reads MGHRA; CDR2 reads YSYEKL. Trimming removed 3 bases from V and 5 bases from J; junction bases left unmatched: 1. There are 12 residues in the CDR3. This chain's CDR3 is CASSQRGNEQYF. The CDR3 nucleotides are TGCGCCAGCAGCCAGCGGGGGAACGAGCAGTACTTC.

The CDR3 sequence: CASSQVTLQDRGFEQYF. The CDR3, as DNA: TGCGCCAGCAGCCAAGTCACCTTGCAGGACAGGGGATTCGAGCAGTACTTC. This chain uses TRBV4-1 with TRBJ2-7; 9 bases align to TRBD1. CDR1 MGHRA and CDR2 YSYEKL come from the germline V gene. This CDR3 comprises 17 residues. Unmatched junction bases numbered 13, after V lost 1 base and J lost 6 bases.

The genes are TRBV2 and TRBJ2-1; D may be TRBD2 (5 bases). Per germline, CDR1 SNHLY and CDR2 FYNNEI. This CDR3 spans 16 amino acids. With 7 bases removed from V and 8 bases from J, the gap between germline ends came to 24 bases. CDR3: CASNRVVWTGRDEQFF. CDR3 in DNA: TGTGCCAGCAACCGGGTCGTATGGACTGGGCGGGATGAGCAGTTCTTC.

The chain joins TRBV6-5 to TRBJ2-7; possible D gene TRBD2, 7 bases. Trimming left V 2 bases short and J 0 bases short, with 11 bases between. Looked up from germline, CDR1 is MNHEY and CDR2 is SVGAGI. The CDR3 has 15 residues. The CDR3 sequence is CASSYRGASSYEQYF. The DNA for the CDR3 is TGTGCCAGCAGTTACCGGGGGGCATCCTCCTACGAGCAGTACTTC.

CDR3 residues: CASSLALGTAYGYTF. For the CDR3, the DNA is TGTGCCAGTAGCCTAGCCCTCGGGACCGCCTATGGCTACACCTTC. This chain uses TRBV19 with TRBJ1-2; perhaps TRBD1 as D (5 bases). CDR3 length equals 15 residues. Germline V gene lookup returns CDR1 LNHDA and CDR2 SQIVND (reference sequence). The V gene lost 6 bases and the J gene lost 4 bases, with 18 bases spanning the gap.